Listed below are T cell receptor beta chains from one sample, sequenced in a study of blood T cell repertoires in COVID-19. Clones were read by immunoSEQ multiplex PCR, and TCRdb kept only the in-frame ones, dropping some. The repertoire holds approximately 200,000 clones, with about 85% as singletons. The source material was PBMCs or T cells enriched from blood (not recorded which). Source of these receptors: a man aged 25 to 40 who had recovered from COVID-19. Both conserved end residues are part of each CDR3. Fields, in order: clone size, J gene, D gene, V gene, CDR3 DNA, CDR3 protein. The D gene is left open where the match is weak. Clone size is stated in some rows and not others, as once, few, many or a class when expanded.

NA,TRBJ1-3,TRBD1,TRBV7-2,TGTGCCAGCAGTTTCCCGGGACAGGGTACTGGAAACACCATATATTTT,CASSFPGQGTGNTIYF
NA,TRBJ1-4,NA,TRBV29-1,TGCAGCGTTGAAGATCTTTCGGATGAAAAACTGTTTTTT,CSVEDLSDEKLFF
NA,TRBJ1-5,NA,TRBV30,TGTGCCTGGAGTTTAAGGACAGATCAGCCCCAGCATTTT,CAWSLRTDQPQHF
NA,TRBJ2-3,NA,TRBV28,TGTGCCAGCAGTTTTGGGTCAGGGCCACCCCCCACAGATACGCAGTATTTT,CASSFGSGPPPTDTQYF
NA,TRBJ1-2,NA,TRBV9,TGTGCCAGCAGCGTAGGTACACAAAACTATGGCTACACCTTC,CASSVGTQNYGYTF
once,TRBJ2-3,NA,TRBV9,TGTGCCAGCAGCGTAGGGCGTGGGCTAGCGAGCACAGATACGCAGTATTTT,CASSVGRGLASTDTQYF
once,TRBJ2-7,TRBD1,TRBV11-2,TGTGCCAGCAGCTTGGGGACAGCCCGCTACGAGCAGTACTTC,CASSLGTARYEQYF
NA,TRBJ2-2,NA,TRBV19,TGTGCCAGTAGTATAGTTCTGTACACCGGGGAGCTGTTTTTT,CASSIVLYTGELFF
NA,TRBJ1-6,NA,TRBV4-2,TGTGCCAGCAGCCAAAGGACAGACCATAATTCACCCCTCCACTTT,CASSQRTDHNSPLHF
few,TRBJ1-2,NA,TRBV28,TGTGCCACCCTGACTCGGGGGGCCCACTATGGCTACACCTTC,CATLTRGAHYGYTF
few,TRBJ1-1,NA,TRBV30,TGTGCCTGGAGTTACAATCCGGGGACTGAAGCTTTCTTT,CAWSYNPGTEAFF
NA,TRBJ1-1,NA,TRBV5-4,TGTGCCAGCAGCTTGGAACAGCACACTGAAGCTTTCTTT,CASSLEQHTEAFF
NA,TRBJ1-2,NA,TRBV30,TGTGCCTGGAGTGTAAGTGGGGGGAGTAGGAACTATGGCTACACCTTC,CAWSVSGGSRNYGYTF
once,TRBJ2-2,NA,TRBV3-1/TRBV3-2,TGTGCCAGCAGCCAAGAGCGGGGGACAACCGGGGAGCTGTTTTTT,CASSQERGTTGELFF
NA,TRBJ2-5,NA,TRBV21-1,TGTGCCAGCACCACCGCGGCTCCACCCGAGACCCAGTACTTC,CASTTAAPPETQYF
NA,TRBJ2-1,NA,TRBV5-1,TGCGCCAGCAGCTTTGGCGGGCAGCTCGGTAATGAGCAGTTCTTC,CASSFGGQLGNEQFF
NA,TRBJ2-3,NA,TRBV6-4,TGTGCCAGCAGTGACTTAGGAGGAAACACAGATACGCAGTATTTT,CASSDLGGNTDTQYF
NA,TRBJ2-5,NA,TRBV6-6,TGTGCCAGCAGTGAGATTCTGGCACTAACCCAGTACTTC,CASSEILALTQYF
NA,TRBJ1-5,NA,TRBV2,TGTGCCAGCAATTTGGCACAGGAGAGCAATCAGCCCCAGCATTTT,CASNLAQESNQPQHF
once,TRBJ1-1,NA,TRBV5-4,TGTGCCAGCAGTCTATTCGGGGGGCTGGGGGCTTTCTTT,CASSLFGGLGAFF
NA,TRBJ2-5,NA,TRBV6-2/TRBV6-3,TGTGCCAGCAGTTACGGGGGGGAGACCCAGTACTTC,CASSYGGETQYF
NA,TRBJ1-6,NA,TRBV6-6,TGTGCCAGCATTGGTACAGACTCCTATAATTCACCCCTCCACTTT,CASIGTDSYNSPLHF
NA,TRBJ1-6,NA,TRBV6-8,TGTGCCAGCACCAAGTTACCGGACAGACCCTATAATTCACCCCTCCACTTT,CASTKLPDRPYNSPLHF
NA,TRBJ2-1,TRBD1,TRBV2,TGTGCCAGCAAAGAACAGGGGGCCATCGGTCGGGGTACCAAGTTCTTC,CASKEQGAIGRGTKFF
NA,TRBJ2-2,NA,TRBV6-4,TGTGCCAGCAGCGTCGCTCAGGAGGTCACCGGGGAGCTGTTTTTT,CASSVAQEVTGELFF
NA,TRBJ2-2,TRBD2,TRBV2,TGTGCCAGCAGAGCCCTCGGACTAGCTGTTACCGGGGAGCTGTTTTTT,CASRALGLAVTGELFF
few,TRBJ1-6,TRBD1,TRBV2,TGTGCCAGCCGTAACGGCCCGGGACAGGGACCCCTCCACTTT,CASRNGPGQGPLHF
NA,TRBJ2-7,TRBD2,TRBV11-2,TGTGCCAGCAGCTTAGATTTAATGGCTAGCGGGAGTTACGAGCAGTACTTC,CASSLDLMASGSYEQYF
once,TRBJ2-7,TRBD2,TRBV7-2,TGTGCCAGCAGTTCGGCTAGCGGGTACGAGCAGTACTTC,CASSSASGYEQYF